The present entry profiles one T cell receptor beta chain with its context. The antigen is unknown. The time point was: patch test 1, 2 weeks after DPC sensitization. Noted treatment: therapeutic diphenylcyclopropenone sensitization with weekly scalp DPC. Sample donors consisted of patients with alopecia, aged 18 to 70 years, who were suitable for DPC. The data were taken from a study of human T cells and chemical hapten exposure. Findings and caveats of the study: TCRs at high frequency, those above 1 in 1000, did not change with DPC sensitization.

The CDR3 is 12 residues long. The germline V gene has CDR1 MRHNA and CDR2 SNTAGT. V dropped 5 bases and J dropped 3 bases, with 7 bases sitting between them. Via MiXCR, TCRdb re-called the RACE reads, giving one row per CDR3 protein. Of approximately 80,000 distinct CDR3 sequences in the sample, around a tenth were seen once. The specimen comprised whole blood, sampled in connection with sensitization to the hapten diphenylcyclopropenone (DPC). The gene calls are TRBV6-4 and TRBJ1-1; D gene uncertain. The receptor was derived from a woman aged 45 to 65 with alopecia areata. Some clones in this sample may be carry-over from other donors' samples. CDR3 amino acids: CASSFRDTEAFF. Here the CDR3 DNA reads TGTGCCAGCAGTTTCCGGGACACTGAAGCTTTCTTT.